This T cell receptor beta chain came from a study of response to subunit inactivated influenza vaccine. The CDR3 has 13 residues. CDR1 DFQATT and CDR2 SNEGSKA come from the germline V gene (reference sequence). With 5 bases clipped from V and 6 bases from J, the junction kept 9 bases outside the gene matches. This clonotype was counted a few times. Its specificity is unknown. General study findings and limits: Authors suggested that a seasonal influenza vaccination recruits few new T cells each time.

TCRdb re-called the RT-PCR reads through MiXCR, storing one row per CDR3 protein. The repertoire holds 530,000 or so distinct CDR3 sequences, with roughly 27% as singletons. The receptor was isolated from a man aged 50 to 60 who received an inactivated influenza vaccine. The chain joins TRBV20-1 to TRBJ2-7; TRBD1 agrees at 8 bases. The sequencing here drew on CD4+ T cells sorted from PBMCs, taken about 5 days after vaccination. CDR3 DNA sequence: TGCAGTGCTCCCGGGACAGGCCGGCGCGAGCAGTACTTC. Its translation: CSAPGTGRREQYF.